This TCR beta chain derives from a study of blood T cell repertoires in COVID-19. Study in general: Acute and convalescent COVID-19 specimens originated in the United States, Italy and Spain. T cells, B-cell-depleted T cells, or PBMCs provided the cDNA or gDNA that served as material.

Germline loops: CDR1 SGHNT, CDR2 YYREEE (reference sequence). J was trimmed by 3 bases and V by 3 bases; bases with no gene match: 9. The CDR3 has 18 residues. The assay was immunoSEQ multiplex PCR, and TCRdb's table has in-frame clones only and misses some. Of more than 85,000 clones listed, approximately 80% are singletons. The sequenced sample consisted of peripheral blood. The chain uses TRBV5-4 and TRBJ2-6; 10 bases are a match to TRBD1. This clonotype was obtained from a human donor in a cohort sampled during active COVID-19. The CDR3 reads CASSSKTGGVGGANVLTF. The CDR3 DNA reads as TGTGCCAGCAGCTCAAAGACAGGGGGCGTGGGTGGGGCCAACGTCCTGACTTTC.